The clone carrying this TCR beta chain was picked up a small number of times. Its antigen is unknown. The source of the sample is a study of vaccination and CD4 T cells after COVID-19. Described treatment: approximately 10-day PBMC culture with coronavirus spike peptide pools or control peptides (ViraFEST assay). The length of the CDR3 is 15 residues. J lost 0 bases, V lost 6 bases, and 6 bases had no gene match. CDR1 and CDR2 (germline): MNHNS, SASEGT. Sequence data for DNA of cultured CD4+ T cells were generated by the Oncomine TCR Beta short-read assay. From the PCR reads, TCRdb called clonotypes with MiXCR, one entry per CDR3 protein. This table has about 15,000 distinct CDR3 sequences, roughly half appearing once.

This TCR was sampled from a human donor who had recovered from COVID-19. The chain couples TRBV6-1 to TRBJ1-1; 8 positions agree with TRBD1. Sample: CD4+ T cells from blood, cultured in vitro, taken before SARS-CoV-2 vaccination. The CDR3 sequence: CASSRDRPMNTEAFF. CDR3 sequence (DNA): TGTGCCAGCAGCCGGGACAGGCCCATGAACACTGAAGCTTTCTTT.